This paragraph reports one T cell receptor beta chain. This specimen comes from a study of blood T cell repertoires in COVID-19. Background on the study: Material from acute and convalescent COVID-19 was sourced from the United States, Italy and Spain. PBMCs, B-cell-depleted T cells, or T cells provided the cDNA or gDNA that made up the material.

Authors' analysis steps: Amplified reference gene primers provided the basis for estimating nucleated cell counts. Libraries were prepared by immunoSEQ multiplex PCR; TCRdb keeps only in-frame clonotypes and omits some of them. V, J and clone size derive from that table, while D and trimming were established from the DNA sequence. The table includes roughly 80,000 clones, approximately 81% detected once. There are 13 residues in the CDR3. Germline V lookup: CDR1 SEHNR, CDR2 FQNEAQ (reference sequence). J lost 8 bases, V lost 3 bases, and 3 bases had no gene match. This sequence originates from an older man with acute or convalescent COVID-19. Sequencing was carried out using peripheral blood. This chain connects TRBV7-9 to TRBJ1-4, with 7 bases aligning to TRBD1. The CDR3 DNA reads TGTGCCAGCAGCTTCTCAGGGGGAGAAAAACTGTTTTTT. Its protein is CASSFSGGEKLFF.